The entry that follows covers one T cell receptor beta chain sequence. The antigen is undetermined. The entry originates in a study of OX40 agonist ivuxolimab in advanced cancers. Overall study: Head and neck, renal cell, melanoma or hepatocellular carcinoma were the cancers that dose-escalation patients had. The study, taken as a whole, reports: Clonal expansion was seen in CD4+ and CD8+ blood T cells by week 6 at 0.1 to 3.0 mg/kg.

Profiling relied on immunoSEQ multiplex PCR, and the TCRdb table lists in-frame clones only, not all of them. The profile shows 59,000 or so clones, approximately 79% of them singletons. The sequence came from an adult with an advanced solid tumor such as melanoma, head and neck, liver or kidney cancer. Sample: CD4+ or CD8+ T cells sorted from blood, taken in a trial of the OX40 agonist ivuxolimab.

This chain's CDR3 is CASSLEGGLSNLETQYF. In DNA form, the CDR3 reads TGCGCCAGCAGCTTAGAGGGGGGACTCTCGAATCTGGAGACCCAGTACTTC. This chain joins TRBV5-1 and TRBJ2-5; D may correspond to TRBD1 or TRBD2 (6 bases each). CDR1 is SGHRS, CDR2 YFSETQ, per germline. Trimming left V 2 bases short and J 5 bases short, with 22 bases between. The CDR3 is made up of 17 amino acids.